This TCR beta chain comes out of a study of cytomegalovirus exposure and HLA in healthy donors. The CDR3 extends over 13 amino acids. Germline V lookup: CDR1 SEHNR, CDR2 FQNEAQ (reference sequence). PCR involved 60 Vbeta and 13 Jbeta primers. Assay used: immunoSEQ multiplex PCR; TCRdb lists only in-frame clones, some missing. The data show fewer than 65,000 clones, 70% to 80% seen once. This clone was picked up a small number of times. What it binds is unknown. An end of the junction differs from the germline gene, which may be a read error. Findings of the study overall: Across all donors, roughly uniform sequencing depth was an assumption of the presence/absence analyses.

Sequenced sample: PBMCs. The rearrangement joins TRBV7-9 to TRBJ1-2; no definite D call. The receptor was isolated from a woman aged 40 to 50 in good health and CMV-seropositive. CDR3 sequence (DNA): TGTTCCAGCCGCTCCCGAGGCGGCTATGGCTACACCTTC. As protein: CSSRSRGGYGYTF.